The present entry profiles one T cell receptor beta chain with its context. Its specificity is not known. These data come from a study of T cells after yellow fever vaccination. Trimming shortened V by 8 bases and J by 1 base, and 7 bases separated the two germline ends. The CDR3 length is 12 residues. CDR1 SGHTA and CDR2 FQGNSA come from the germline V gene. Study-wide points: Reappearance after the booster was seen for most primary-vaccination clones, at 95% to 97% CD4 and about 90% CD8.

TCRdb independently ran MiXCR on the 5' RACE reads; one entry per CDR3 protein. The table has roughly 500,000 distinct CDR3 sequences, about 19% seen once. The chain combines TRBV7-2 with TRBJ2-3; TRBD1 is a possible D gene (6 bases). The receptor was derived from a man under 40 who received the YFV17D yellow fever vaccine. Sequenced material: PBMCs, taken 15 days after the yellow fever booster vaccination. The CDR3 bases are TGTGCCAGCCACAGGGGCACAGATACGCAGTATTTT. Protein product: CASHRGTDTQYF.